This TCR beta chain was identified during a study of radiation and T cells in renal cell carcinoma. Clones were sequenced by immunoSEQ multiplex PCR, and TCRdb holds only the in-frame ones, with some missing. The data show some 100,000 clones, with 70% to 85% seen just once and more than 5.5% held by the top ten. CDR3 size: 14 residues. In germline, CDR1 is ENHRY, CDR2 SYGVKD. Unmatched junction bases numbered 8, after V lost 10 bases and J lost 3 bases. Study-wide results and caveats: Baseline intratumoral clonotype presence is unknown without pretreatment biopsies. Top tumor clonotypes rose in blood 2 weeks post-radiation, then contracted.

As to time point: baseline pretreatment blood. The treatment is: 15 Gy SBRT to primary tumor, nephrectomy 4 weeks later. This renal cell carcinoma was of the clear cell type. Remarks on this clone: The target antigen is unknown.

This sequence was found in a man aged 55 to 70 with renal cell carcinoma. J is TRBJ1-1 and V is TRBV10-3; 10 nucleotides align to TRBD1. The sample was blood, taken from a patient whose treatment included radiotherapy and nephrectomy. The CDR3 nucleotides are TGTGCCACCCGCTGGACAGGGGGGGACACTGAAGCTTTCTTT. Its translation is CATRWTGGDTEAFF.